Described below is a single T cell receptor beta chain sequence and its context. The data were taken from a study of metastatic and nonmetastatic thyroid tumors. Thyroid surgery took place with no prior treatment in any patient. MiXCR reprocessed the PCR reads for TCRdb. Of over 55,000 clones in the sample, 25% to 35% were seen once. The sequencing input was blood. The receptor was isolated from a female donor with papillary thyroid cancer or a benign thyroid nodule (not recorded which). Some clones in this sample may be carry-over from other donors' samples.

The CDR3 region is CAISREEYEQYF. The CDR3 DNA reads TGTGCCATCAGTCGGGAGGAGTACGAGCAGTACTTC. The rearrangement links TRBV10-3 to TRBJ2-7; 7 bases agree with TRBD2. Germline V gives CDR1 ENHRY, CDR2 SYGVKD. Germline trimming cut 5 bases from V and 4 bases from J; bases unmatched to any gene: 2. This CDR3 has 12 residues.